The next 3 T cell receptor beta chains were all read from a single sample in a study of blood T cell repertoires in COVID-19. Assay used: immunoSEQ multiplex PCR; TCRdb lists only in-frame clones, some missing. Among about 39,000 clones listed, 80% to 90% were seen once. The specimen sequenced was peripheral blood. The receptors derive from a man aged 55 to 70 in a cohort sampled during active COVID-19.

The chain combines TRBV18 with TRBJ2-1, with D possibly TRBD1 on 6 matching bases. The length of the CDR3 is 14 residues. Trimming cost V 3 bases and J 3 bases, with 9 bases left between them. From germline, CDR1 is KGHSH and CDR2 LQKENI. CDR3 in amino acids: CASSPVDSYNEQFF. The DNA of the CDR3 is TGTGCCAGCTCACCCGTGGACAGCTACAATGAGCAGTTCTTC.

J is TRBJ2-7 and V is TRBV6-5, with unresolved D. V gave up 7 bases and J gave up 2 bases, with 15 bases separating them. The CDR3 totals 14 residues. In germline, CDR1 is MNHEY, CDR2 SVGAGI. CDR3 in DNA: TGTGCCAGCACCCTCAGTGTTCCCCCCTACGAGCAGTACTTC. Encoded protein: CASTLSVPPYEQYF.

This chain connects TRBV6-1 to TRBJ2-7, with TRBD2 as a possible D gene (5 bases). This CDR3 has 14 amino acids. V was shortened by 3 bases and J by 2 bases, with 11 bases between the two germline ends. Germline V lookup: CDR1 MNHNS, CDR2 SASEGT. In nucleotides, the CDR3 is TGTGCCAGCAGTGAGGAGGACTGGACCTACGAGCAGTACTTC. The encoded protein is CASSEEDWTYEQYF.